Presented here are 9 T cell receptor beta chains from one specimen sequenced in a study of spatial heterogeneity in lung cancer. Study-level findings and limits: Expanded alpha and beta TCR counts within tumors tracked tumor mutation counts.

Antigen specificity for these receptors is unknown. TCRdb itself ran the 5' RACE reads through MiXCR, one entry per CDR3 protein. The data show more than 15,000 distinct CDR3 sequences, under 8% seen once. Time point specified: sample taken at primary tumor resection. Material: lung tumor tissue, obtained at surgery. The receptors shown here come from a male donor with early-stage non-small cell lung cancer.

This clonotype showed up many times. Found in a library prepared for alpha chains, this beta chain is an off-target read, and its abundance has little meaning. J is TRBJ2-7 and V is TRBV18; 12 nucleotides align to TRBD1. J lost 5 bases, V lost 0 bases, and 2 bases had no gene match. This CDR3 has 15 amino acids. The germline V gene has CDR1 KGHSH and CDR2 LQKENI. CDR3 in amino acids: CASSPPGQGANEQYF. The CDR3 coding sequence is TGTGCCAGCTCACCACCGGGACAGGGGGCGAACGAGCAGTACTTC. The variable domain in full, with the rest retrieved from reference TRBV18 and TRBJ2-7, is NAGVMQNPRHLVRRRGQEARLRCSPMKGHSHVYWYRQLPEEGLKFMVYLQKENIIDESGMPKERFSAEFPKEGPSILRIQQVVRGDSAAYFCASSPPGQGANEQYFGPGTRLTVT.

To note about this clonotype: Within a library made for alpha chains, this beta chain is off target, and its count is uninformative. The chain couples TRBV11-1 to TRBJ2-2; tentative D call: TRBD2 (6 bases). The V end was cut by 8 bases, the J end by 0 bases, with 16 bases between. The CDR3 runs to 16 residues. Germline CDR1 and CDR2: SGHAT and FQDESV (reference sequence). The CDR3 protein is CASSAPLAANTGELFF. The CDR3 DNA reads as TGTGCCAGCTCGGCCCCGTTAGCGGCGAACACCGGGGAGCTGTTTTTT.

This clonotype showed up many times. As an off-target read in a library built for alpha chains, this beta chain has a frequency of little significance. The CDR3 spells CSVEGGTVPSYEQYF. The CDR3 DNA reads TGCAGCGTTGAAGGTGGGACAGTCCCCTCCTACGAGCAGTACTTC. This chain uses TRBV29-1 with TRBJ2-7; 7 nucleotides agree with TRBD1. Germline lookup yields CDR1 SQVTM and CDR2 ANQGSEA. CDR3 length: 15 amino acids. The J segment lost 0 bases and the V segment lost 1 base, leaving 6 bases of the junction unmatched.

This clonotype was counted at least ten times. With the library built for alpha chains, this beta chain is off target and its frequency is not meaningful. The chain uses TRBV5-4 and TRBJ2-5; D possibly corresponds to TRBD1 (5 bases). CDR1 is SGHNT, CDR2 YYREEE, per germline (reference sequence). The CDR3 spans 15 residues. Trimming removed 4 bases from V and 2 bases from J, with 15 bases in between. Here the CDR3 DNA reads TGTGCCAGCAGCCGTACTTCAGGGTCTCAAGAGACCCAGTACTTC. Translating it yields CASSRTSGSQETQYF.

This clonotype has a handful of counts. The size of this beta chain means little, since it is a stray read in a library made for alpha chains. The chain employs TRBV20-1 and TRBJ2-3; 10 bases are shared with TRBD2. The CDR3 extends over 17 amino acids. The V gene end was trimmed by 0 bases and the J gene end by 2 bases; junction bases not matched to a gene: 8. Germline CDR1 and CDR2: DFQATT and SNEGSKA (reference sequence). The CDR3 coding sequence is TGCAGTGCTAGAGATCACCTAGCGGGGGCTAACACAGATACGCAGTATTTT. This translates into CSARDHLAGANTDTQYF.

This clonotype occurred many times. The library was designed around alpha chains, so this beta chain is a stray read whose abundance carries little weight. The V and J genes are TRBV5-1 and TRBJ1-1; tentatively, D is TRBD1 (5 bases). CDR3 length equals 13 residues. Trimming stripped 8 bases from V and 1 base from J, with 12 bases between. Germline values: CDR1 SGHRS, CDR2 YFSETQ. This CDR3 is CASGGVTNTEAFF. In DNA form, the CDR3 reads TGCGCCAGTGGAGGGGTCACGAACACTGAAGCTTTCTTT.

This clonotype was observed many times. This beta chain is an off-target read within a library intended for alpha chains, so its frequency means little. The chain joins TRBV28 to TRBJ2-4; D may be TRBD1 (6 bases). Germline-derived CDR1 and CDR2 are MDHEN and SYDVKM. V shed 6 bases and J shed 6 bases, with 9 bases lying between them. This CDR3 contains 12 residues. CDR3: CASSPDRNIQYF. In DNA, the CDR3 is TGTGCCAGCAGCCCGGACAGAAACATTCAGTACTTC.

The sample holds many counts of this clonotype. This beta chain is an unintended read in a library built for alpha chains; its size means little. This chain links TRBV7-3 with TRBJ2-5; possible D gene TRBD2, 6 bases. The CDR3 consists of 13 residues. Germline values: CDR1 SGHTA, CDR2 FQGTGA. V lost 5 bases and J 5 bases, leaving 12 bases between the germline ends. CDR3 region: CASSPGRGETQYF. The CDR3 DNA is TGTGCCAGCAGCCCTGGACGGGGGGAGACCCAGTACTTC.

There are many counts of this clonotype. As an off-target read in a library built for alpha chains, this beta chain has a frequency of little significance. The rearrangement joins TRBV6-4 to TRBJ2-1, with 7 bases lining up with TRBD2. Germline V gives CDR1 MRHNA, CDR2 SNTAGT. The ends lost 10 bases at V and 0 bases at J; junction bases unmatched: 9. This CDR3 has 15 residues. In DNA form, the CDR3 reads TGTGCCACCCCCTCCGGGAGGAGCTCCTACAATGAGCAGTTCTTC. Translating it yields CATPSGRSSYNEQFF.